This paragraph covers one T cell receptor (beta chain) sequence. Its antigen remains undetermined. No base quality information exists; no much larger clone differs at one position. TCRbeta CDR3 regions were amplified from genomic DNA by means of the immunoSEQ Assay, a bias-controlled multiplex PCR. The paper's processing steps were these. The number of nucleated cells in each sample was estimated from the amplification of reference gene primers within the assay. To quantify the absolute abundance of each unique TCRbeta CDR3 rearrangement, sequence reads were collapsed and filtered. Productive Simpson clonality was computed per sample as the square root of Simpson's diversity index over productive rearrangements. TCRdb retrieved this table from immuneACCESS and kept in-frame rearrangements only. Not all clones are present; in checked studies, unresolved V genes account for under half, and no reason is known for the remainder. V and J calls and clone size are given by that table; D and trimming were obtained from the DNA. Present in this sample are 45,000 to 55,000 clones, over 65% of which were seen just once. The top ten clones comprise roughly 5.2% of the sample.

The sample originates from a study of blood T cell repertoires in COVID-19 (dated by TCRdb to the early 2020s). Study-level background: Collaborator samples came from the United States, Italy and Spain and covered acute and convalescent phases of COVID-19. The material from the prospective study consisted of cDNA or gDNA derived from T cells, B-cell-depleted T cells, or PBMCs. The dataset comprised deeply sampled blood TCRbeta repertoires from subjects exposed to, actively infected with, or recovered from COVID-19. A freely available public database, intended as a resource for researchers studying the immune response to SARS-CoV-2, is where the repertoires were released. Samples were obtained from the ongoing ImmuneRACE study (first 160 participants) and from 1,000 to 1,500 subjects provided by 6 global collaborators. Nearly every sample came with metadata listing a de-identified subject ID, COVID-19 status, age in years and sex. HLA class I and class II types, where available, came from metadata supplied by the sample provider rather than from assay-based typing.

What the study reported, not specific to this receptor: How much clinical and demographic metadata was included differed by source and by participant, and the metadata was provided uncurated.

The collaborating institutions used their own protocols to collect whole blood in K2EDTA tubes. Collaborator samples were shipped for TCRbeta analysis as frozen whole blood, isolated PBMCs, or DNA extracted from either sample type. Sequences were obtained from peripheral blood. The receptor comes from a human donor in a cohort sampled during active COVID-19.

The CDR3 loop reads CASSLDNNYGYTF. Here is the DNA: TGTGCCAGCAGCTTAGACAATAACTATGGCTACACCTTC. The rearranged segments are TRBV11-2 and TRBJ1-2; no D gene call is confident. The germline V gene specifies SGHAT as CDR1 and FQNNGV as CDR2. Trimming takes 0 bases from V and 1 base from J, and the germline ends sit 3 bases apart. The cysteine opens and the phenylalanine closes a CDR3 of 13 amino acids. Just the 39-base CDR3 DNA is kept, in frame starting at base 1.